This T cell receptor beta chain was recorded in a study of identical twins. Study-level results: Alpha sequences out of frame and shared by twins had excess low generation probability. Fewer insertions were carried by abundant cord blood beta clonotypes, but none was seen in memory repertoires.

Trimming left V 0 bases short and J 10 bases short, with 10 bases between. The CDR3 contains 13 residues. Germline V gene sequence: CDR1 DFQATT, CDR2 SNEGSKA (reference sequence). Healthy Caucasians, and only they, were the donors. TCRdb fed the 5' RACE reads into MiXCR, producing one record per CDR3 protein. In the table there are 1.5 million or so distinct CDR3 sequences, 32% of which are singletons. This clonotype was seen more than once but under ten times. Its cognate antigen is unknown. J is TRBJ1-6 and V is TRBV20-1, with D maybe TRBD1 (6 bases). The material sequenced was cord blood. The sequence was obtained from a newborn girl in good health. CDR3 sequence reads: CSAREQGASPLHF. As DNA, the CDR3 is TGCAGTGCTAGAGAACAGGGAGCATCACCCCTCCACTTT.